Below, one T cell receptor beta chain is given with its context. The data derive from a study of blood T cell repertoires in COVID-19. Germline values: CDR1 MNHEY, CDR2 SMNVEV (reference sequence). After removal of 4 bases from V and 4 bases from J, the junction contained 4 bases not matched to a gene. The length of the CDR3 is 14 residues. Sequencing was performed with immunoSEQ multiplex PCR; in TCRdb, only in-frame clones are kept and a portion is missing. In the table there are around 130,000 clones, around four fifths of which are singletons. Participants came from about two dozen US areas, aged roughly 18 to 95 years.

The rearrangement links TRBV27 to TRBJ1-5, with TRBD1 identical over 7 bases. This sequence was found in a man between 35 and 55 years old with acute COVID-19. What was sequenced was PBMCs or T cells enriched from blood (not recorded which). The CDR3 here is CASSYRQGNQPQHF. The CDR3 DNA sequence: TGTGCCAGCAGTTACCGACAGGGAAATCAGCCCCAGCATTTT.